The 3 T cell receptor beta chains listed next were all sequenced from one sample in a study of Ad26.COV2.S vaccination and SARS-CoV-2 variants. Sequencing was performed with immunoSEQ multiplex PCR; in TCRdb, only in-frame clones are kept and a portion is missing. The sample includes 300,000 to 400,000 clones, 88% of them seen just once. Indicated treatment: around 19 received Ad26.COV2.S at low or high dose, single or two shots; a few received placebo; per-sample allocation not given. The samples were gathered on day 63 after the first injection of vaccine or placebo. Specimen: peripheral blood, collected in a trial of Ad26.COV2.S vaccine versus placebo. The receptor source for this set is a person between 18 and 60 years old who received the Ad26.COV2.S COVID-19 vaccine or a placebo.

This clone has more than one count but fewer than ten. The V and J genes are TRBV7-9 and TRBJ1-1; 8 bases fit TRBD1. CDR1 and CDR2 from the germline V gene are SEHNR and FQNEAQ (reference sequence). Trimming took 5 bases from V and 1 from J; bases not matched to a gene: 3. The CDR3 has 14 amino acids. The chain's CDR3 is CASSPDRENTEAFF. The CDR3, as DNA: TGTGCCAGCAGCCCGGACAGGGAGAACACTGAAGCTTTCTTT.

This clone was counted once. The chain couples TRBV6-4 to TRBJ1-3, with D unresolved. V lost 5 bases and J lost 2, with 7 bases in between. Germline V gene sequence: CDR1 MRHNA, CDR2 SNTAGT. This CDR3 has 13 amino acids. The CDR3, as DNA: TGTGCCAGCAGTAACCAAGCTGGAAACACCATATATTTT. Its protein product is CASSNQAGNTIYF.

The chain employs TRBV29-1 and TRBJ1-3; TRBD1 matches at 9 bases. The CDR3 is made up of 14 amino acids. Trimming took 7 bases from V and 4 from J; bases not matched to a gene: 8. Germline values: CDR1 SQVTM, CDR2 ANQGSEA. CDR3 protein: CSAITGTGGNTIYF. CDR3 bases: TGCAGCGCTATAACCGGGACAGGGGGAAACACCATATATTTT.